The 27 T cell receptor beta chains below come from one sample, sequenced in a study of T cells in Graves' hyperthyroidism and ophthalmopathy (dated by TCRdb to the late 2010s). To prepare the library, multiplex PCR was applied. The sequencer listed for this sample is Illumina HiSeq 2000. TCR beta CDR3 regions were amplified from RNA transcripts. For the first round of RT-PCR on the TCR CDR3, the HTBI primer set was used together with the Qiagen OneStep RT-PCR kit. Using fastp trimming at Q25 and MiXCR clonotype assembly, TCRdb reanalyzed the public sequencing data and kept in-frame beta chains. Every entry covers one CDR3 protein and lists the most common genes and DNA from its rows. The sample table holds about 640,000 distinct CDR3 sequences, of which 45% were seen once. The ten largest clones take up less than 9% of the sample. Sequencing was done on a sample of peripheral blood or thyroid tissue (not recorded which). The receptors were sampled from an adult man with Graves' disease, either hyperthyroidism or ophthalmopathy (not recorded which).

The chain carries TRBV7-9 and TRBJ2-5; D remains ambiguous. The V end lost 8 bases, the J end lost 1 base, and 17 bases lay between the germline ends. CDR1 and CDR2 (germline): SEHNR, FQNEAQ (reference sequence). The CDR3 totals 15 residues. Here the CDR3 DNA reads TGTGCCAGCCGTCCCCCGGGTCAGTTCCAAGAGACCCAGTACTTC. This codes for CASRPPGQFQETQYF. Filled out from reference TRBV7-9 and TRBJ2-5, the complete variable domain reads DTGVSQNPRHKITKRGQNVTFRCDPISEHNRLYWYRQTLGQGPEFLTYFQNEAQLEKSRLLSDRFSAERPKGSFSTLEIQRTEQGDSAMYLCASRPPGQFQETQYFGPGTRLLVL.

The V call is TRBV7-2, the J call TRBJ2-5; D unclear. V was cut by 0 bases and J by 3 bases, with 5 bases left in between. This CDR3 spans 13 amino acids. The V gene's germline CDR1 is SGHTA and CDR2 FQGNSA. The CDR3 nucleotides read TGTGCCAGCAGCTTAGCTTTTAAAGAGACCCAGTACTTC. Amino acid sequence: CASSLAFKETQYF.

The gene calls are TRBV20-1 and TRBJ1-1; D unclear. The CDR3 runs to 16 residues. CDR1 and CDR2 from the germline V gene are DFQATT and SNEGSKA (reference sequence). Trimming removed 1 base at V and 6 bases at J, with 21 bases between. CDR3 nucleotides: TGCAGTGCTAGAGGCCCCAACAATATTGGGATAGCTGAAGCTTTCTTT. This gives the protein CSARGPNNIGIAEAFF.

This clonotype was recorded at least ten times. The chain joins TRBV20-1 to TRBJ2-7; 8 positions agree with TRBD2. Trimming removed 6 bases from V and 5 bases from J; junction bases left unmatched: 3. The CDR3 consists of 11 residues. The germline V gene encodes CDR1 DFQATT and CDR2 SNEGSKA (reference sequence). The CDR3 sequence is CSARGGNEQYF. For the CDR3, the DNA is TGCAGTGCCCGGGGGGGCAACGAGCAGTACTTC.

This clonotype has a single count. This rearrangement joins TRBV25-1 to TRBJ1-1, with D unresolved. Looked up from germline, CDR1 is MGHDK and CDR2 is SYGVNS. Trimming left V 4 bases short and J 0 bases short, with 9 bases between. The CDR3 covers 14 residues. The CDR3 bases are TGTGCCAGCAGTGGGGGATGGATGAACACTGAAGCTTTCTTT. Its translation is CASSGGWMNTEAFF.

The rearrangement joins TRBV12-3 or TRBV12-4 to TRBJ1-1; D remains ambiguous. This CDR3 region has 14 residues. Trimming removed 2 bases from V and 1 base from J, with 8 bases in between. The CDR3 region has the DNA TGTGCCAGCAGTTTACCCCACAAGAACACTGAAGCTTTCTTT. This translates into CASSLPHKNTEAFF.

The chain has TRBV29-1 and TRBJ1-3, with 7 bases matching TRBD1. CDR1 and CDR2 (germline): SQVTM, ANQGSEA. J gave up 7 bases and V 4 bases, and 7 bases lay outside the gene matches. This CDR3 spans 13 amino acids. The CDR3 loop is CSVAAGGANTIYF. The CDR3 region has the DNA TGCAGCGTTGCGGCAGGGGGTGCTAACACCATATATTTT.

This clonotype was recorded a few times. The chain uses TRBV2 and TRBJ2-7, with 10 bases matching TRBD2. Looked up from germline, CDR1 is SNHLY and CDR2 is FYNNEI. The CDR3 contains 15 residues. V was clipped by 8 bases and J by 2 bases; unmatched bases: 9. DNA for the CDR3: TGTGCCAGCCACCCTAGCGGGGGCAATCCCTACGAGCAGTACTTC. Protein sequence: CASHPSGGNPYEQYF.

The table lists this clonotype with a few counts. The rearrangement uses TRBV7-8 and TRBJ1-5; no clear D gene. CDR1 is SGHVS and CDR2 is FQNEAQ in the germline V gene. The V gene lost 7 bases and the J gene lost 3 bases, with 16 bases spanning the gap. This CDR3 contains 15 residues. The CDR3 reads CASMGQPYTNQPQHF. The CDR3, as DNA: TGTGCCAGCATGGGTCAGCCCTATACCAATCAGCCCCAGCATTTT.

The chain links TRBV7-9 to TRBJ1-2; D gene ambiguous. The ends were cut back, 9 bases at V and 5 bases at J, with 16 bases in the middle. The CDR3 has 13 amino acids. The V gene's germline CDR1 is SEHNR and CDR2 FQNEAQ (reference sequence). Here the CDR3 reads CASSGEMEYGYTF. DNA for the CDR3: TGTGCCAGTAGTGGGGAAATGGAGTATGGCTACACCTTC.

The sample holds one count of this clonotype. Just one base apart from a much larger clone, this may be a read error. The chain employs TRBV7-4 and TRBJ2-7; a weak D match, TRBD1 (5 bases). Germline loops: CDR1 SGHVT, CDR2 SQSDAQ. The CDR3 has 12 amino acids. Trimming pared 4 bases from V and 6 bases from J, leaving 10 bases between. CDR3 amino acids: CASSSQDGEQYF. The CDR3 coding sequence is TGTGCCAGCAGCTCACAGGACGGCGAGCAGTACTTC.

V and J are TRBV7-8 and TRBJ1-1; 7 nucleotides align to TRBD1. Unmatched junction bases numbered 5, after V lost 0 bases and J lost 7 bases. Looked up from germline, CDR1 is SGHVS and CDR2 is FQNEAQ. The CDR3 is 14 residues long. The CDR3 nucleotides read TGTGCCAGCAGCTTAGCGCTAGGGGACAGTGAAGCTTTCTTT. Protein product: CASSLALGDSEAFF.

CDR3 DNA: TGCAGCGTTTCTGGGAGCCACGAGCAGTACTTC. Translating gives CSVSGSHEQYF. The genes are TRBV29-1 and TRBJ2-7; a weak D match, TRBD2 (5 bases). CDR3 length: 11 residues. The ends were cut back, 5 bases at V and 5 bases at J, with 10 bases in the middle. CDR1 and CDR2 from the germline V gene are SQVTM and ANQGSEA.

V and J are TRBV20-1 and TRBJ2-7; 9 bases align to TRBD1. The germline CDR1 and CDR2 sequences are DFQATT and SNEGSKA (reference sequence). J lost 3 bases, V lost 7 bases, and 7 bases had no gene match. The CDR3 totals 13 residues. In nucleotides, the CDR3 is TGCAGTGAACAAGGACAGGGGAGCTACGAGCAGTACTTC. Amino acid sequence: CSEQGQGSYEQYF.

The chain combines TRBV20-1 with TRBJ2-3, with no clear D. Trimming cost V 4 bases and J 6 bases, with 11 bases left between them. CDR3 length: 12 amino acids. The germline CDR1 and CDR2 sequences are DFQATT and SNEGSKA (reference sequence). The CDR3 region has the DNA TGCAGTGCTACGCCCGTTCGGGATACGCAGTATTTT. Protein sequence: CSATPVRDTQYF.

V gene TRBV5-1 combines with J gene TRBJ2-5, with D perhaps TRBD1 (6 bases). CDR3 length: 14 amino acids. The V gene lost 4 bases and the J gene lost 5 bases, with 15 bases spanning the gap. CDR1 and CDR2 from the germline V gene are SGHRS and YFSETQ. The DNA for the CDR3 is TGCGCCAGCAGCATACTACAGGGACGGGAGACCCAGTACTTC. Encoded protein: CASSILQGRETQYF.

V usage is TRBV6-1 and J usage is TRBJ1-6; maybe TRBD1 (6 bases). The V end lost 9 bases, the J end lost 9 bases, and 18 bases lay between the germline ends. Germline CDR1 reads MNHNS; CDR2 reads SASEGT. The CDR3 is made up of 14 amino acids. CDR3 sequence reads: CASSRAGEGSPLHF. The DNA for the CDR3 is TGTGCCAGTAGCAGGGCAGGGGAGGGTTCACCCCTCCACTTT.

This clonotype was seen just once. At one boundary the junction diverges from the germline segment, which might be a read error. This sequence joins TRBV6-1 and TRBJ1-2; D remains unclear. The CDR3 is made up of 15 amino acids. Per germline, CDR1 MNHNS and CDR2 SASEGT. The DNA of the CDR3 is TGTGCCATCAGTGAAGCGCGGATGGAGATCTATGGCTACACCTTC. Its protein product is CAISEARMEIYGYTF.

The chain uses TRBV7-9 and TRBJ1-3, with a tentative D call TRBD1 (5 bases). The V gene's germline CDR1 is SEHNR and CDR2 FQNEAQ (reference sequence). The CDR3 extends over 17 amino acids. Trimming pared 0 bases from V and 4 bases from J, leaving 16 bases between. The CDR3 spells CASSLAAGLNSGNTIYF. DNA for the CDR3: TGTGCCAGCAGCTTAGCAGCAGGGCTTAACTCCGGAAACACCATATATTTT.

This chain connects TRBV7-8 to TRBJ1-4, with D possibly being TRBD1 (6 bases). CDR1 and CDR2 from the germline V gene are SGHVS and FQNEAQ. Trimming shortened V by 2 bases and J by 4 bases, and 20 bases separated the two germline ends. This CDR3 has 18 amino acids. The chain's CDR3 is CASSLWASGGALNEKLFF. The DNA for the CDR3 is TGTGCCAGCAGCTTATGGGCTAGCGGGGGGGCCCTTAATGAAAAACTGTTTTTT.

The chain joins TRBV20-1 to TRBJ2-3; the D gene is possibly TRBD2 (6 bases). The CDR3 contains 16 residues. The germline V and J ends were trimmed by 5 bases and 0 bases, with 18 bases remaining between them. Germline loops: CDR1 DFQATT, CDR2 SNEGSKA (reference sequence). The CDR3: CSAAGLRSASTDTQYF. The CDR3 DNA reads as TGCAGTGCTGCGGGGCTGCGGAGCGCTAGCACAGATACGCAGTATTTT.

CDR3 bases: TGTGCCAGCAGTGGGGGAAAACGAGAGACCCAGTACTTC. It codes for CASSGGKRETQYF. This chain links TRBV2 with TRBJ2-5; D unresolved. The CDR3 contains 13 residues. Germline V gene lookup returns CDR1 SNHLY and CDR2 FYNNEI. The V end was cut by 4 bases, the J end by 4 bases, with 10 bases between.

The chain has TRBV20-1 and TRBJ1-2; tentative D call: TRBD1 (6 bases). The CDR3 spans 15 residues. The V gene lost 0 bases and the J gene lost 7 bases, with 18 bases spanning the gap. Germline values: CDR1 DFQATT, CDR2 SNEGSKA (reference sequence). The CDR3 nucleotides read TGCAGTGCTAGAGATCTGAACAGGGAGGAGGGTGGCTACACCTTC. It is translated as CSARDLNREEGGYTF.

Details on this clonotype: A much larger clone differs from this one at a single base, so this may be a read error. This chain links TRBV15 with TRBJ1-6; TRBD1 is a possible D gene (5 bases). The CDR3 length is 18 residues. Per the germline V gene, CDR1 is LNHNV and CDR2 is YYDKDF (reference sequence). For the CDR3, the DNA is TGTGCCACCAGCGGAGACCCACCTTCGACAGTCCCCGATTCACCCCTCCACTTT. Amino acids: CATSGDPPSTVPDSPLHF.

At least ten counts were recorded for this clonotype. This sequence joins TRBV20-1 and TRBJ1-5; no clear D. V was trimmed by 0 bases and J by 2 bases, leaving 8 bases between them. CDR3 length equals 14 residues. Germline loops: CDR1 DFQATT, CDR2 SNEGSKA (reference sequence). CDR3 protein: CSARDITGNQPQHF. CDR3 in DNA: TGCAGTGCTAGAGATATCACGGGCAATCAGCCCCAGCATTTT.

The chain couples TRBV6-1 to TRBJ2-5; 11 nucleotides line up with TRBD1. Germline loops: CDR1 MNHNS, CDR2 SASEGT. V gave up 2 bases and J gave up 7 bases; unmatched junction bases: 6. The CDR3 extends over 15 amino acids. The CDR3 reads CASSESSGQGVTQYF. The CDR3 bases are TGTGCCAGCAGTGAATCATCGGGACAGGGGGTGACCCAGTACTTC.

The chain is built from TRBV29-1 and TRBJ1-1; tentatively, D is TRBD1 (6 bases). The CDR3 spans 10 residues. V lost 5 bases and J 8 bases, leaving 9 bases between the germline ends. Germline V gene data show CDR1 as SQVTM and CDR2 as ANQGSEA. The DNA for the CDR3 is TGCAGCGTTAACACAGGGGAAGCTTTCTTT. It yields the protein CSVNTGEAFF.